The sample holds a few counts of the clone carrying this T cell receptor beta chain. The antigen is not known. This entry belongs to a study of beta chain features in type 1 diabetes. Overall study results and limits: A potential influence of HLA type upon TCRB rearrangement remained unresolved herein.

A CD45RO/CCR7/CD25/CD127/CD95/CD27 panel sorted naive, central memory, regulatory and stem cell-like memory CD4+ cells. Per the germline V gene, CDR1 is SGHAT and CDR2 is FQNNGV. The V gene lost 3 bases and the J gene lost 4 bases, with 12 bases spanning the gap. This CDR3 comprises 14 residues. The investigators reverse transcribed all of the isolated RNA, so they sequenced expressed TCRB transcripts. Naive, central memory and regulatory T cell samples came to a mean of about 3.9 million reads. Method: immunoSEQ multiplex PCR; TCRdb's copy keeps in-frame clones and lacks some. The sample shows about 620,000 clones, roughly a sixth of them seen only once.

The V gene is TRBV11-2, the J gene TRBJ1-2, with D possibly being TRBD1 (6 bases). This clonotype originated in a man aged 18 to 35 in good health. Input material: naive CD4+ T cells from blood. CDR3 DNA: TGTGCCAGCAGCTTCTCTAGGACAGCCTATGGCTACACCTTC. Its translation is CASSFSRTAYGYTF.